The source of this T cell receptor (beta chain) is a study of T cell responses to AZD1222 COVID-19 vaccine. General study results and limits: Reportedly, close to half of spike-specific TCRs are directed against unmutated variant regions. Repertoires were obtained solely post-peak T cell response. Spike-spanning, vaccine-associated CD4 TCRs were dominant at 160-218 and 743-854.

A note on this clone: The antigen remains undetermined.

Per germline, CDR1 MNHEY and CDR2 SVGEGT. Trimming removed 2 bases at V and 1 base at J, with 13 bases between. This CDR3 is 16 amino acids long. Sequenced by immunoSEQ multiplex PCR; TCRdb stores in-frame clones only, minus some. The sample lists 150,000 to 200,000 clones, roughly 94% occurring once. The receptor's source is an adult in good health. The input for sequencing was peripheral blood, taken on day 0 of AZD1222 vaccination. The chain recombines TRBV6-2 or TRBV6-3 with TRBJ2-3, with a tentative D call TRBD2 (6 bases). The CDR3 nucleotides are TGTGCCAGCAGTTACGGGTCGGGAGTGGGCACAGATACGCAGTATTTT. Its translation is CASSYGSGVGTDTQYF.